This T cell receptor beta chain was sequenced for a study of blood T cell repertoires in COVID-19. Study details: Acute and convalescent COVID-19 specimens originated in the United States, Italy and Spain. In each case, the material was cDNA or gDNA derived from T cells, B-cell-depleted T cells, or PBMCs.

The study drew participants aged about 18 to 89 years from about two dozen US areas. Libraries were prepared by immunoSEQ multiplex PCR; TCRdb keeps only in-frame clonotypes and omits some of them. There are around 200,000 clones in the sample; 85% occur only once, and over 15% lies in the top ten. The source is a man aged 40-49 years who had recovered from COVID-19. The specimen sequenced was PBMCs or T cells enriched from blood (not recorded which).

The CDR3 DNA follows: TGTGCCATCAGTGAGTCGGGACTCGGATTCTACGAGCAGTACTTC. It codes for CAISESGLGFYEQYF. The chain employs TRBV10-3 and TRBJ2-7, with a possible D match to TRBD2 (6 bases). This CDR3 contains 15 residues. CDR1 and CDR2 from the germline V gene are ENHRY and SYGVKD. V was pared by 0 bases and J by 3 bases, with 12 bases between.